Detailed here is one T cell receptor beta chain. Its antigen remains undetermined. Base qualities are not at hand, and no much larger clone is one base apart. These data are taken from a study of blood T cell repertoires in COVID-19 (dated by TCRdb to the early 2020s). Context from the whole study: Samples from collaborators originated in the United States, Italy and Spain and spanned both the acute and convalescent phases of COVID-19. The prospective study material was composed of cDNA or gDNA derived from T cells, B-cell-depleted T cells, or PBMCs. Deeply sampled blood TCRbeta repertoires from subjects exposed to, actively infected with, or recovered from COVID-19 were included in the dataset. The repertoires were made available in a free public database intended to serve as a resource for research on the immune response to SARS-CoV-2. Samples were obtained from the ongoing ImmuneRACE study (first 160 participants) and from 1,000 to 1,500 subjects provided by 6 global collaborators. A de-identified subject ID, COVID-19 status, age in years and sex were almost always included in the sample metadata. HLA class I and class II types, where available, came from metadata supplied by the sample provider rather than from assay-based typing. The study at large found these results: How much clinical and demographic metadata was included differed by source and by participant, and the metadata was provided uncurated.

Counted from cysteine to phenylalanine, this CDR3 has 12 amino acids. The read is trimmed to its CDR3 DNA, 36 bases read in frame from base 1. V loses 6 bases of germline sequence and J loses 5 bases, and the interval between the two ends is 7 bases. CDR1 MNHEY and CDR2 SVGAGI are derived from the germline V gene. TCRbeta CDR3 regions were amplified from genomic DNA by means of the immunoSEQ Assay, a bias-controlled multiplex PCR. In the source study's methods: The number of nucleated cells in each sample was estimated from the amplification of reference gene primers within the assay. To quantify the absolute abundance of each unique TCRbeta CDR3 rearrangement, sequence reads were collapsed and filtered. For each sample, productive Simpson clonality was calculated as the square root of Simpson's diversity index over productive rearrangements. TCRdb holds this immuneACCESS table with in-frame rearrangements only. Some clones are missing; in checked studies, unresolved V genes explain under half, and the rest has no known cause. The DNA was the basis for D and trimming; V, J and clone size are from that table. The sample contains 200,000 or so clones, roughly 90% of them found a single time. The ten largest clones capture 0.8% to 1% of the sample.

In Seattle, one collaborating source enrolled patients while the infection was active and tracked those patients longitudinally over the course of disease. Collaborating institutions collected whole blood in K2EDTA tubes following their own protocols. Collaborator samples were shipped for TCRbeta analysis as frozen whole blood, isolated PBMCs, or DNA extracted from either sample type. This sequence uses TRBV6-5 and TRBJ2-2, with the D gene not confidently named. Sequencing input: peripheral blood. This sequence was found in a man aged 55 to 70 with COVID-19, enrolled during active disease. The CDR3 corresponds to CASSRLTGELFF. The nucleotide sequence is TGTGCCAGCAGCCGGTTGACCGGGGAGCTGTTTTTT.